The rows below give T cell receptor beta chains drawn from one sample of a study of blood T cell repertoires in COVID-19. TCRdb's table, derived via immunoSEQ multiplex PCR, lists solely in-frame clones and lacks some. The sample has 200,000 to 250,000 clones; about four fifths are singletons. Sequences were obtained from peripheral blood. The receptors shown here come from a woman aged 18-29 years with acute or convalescent COVID-19. Each CDR3 is given with its conserved first and last residue. Each record gives: D gene, J gene, V gene, CDR3 protein. The D gene is left open where the match is weak.

>-|TRBJ1-4|TRBV6-4
CASSDLRIGGPNEKLFF
>TRBD2|TRBJ2-2|TRBV4-1
CASSPPSGSVELFF
>TRBD2|TRBJ2-1|TRBV10-3
CAISFRPAGGGEQFF
>-|TRBJ1-4|TRBV4-2
CASSQALDGTTNEKLFF
>-|TRBJ2-5|TRBV5-5
CASSWGLAPGTQYF
>TRBD1|TRBJ2-7|TRBV18
CASSLGQGSAEQYF
>-|TRBJ2-7|TRBV5-1
CASSLFRDYSPYEQYF
>TRBD1|TRBJ1-1|TRBV27
CASGTGVTEAFF
>TRBD1|TRBJ1-1|TRBV28
CASSLGLGTITGGDTEAFF
>TRBD1|TRBJ1-1|TRBV5-1
CASSGGQMNTEAFF
>-|TRBJ2-2|TRBV6-2/TRBV6-3
CASSYSRNTGELFF
>TRBD2|TRBJ2-1|TRBV27
CASSLGLAASPTYNEQFF
>TRBD1|TRBJ1-6|TRBV6-5
CASTLTGGNSPLHF
>-|TRBJ2-1|TRBV28
CASSLFSSYNEQFF
>-|TRBJ2-7|TRBV6-4
CASKGVGVSYEQYF
>TRBD2|TRBJ2-1|TRBV5-1
CASSLVALAGGQFF
>-|TRBJ2-7|TRBV9
CASSEGDWEGEQYF
>-|TRBJ1-2|TRBV18
CASSPGAGAGYTF
>TRBD1|TRBJ1-5|TRBV5-5
CASSPEQLRTGASNQPQHF
>TRBD1|TRBJ1-5|TRBV27
CASSLTGSYTNQPQHF
>-|TRBJ2-1|TRBV10-1
CASSESRGSLYNEQFF
>TRBD1|TRBJ1-1|TRBV19
CASSQQGHQTAFF
>TRBD2|TRBJ2-1|TRBV5-1
CASSSPSGSSYNEQFF